Listed below are T cell receptor beta chains from one sample, sequenced in a study of blood T cell repertoires in COVID-19. The data were produced by immunoSEQ multiplex PCR, yet TCRdb's version contains in-frame clones alone and is incomplete. The top ten clones hold around 0.9% of a sample with fewer than 250,000 clones, around 90% of them seen once. Specimen: peripheral blood. The source of these receptors is a man aged 30 to 39 with COVID-19, enrolled during active disease. The CDR3 runs from the conserved cysteine through the conserved F or W. A D gene is named only where the DNA matches it firmly. The size entry is marked missing in some rows and otherwise reads once, few, many or a size class.

>.|.|TRBJ2-1|TRBV13
CASSLDRVNEQFF
TGTGCCAGCAGCTTAGACAGGGTGAATGAGCAGTTCTTC
>.|.|TRBJ1-2|TRBV3-1/TRBV3-2
CASSLKVRLRIDYGYTF
TGTGCCAGCAGCCTCAAGGTCAGGCTCAGAATTGACTATGGCTACACCTTC
>.|once|TRBJ2-5|TRBV2
CASGRDFQETQYF
TGTGCCAGCGGCCGGGACTTCCAAGAGACCCAGTACTTC
>.|.|TRBJ2-2|TRBV6-5
CASSYGSGTGELFF
TGTGCCAGCAGTTACGGTAGCGGTACCGGGGAGCTGTTTTTT
>.|.|TRBJ1-1|TRBV6-5
CASSLGHLNTEAFF
TGTGCCAGCAGTTTGGGACACTTAAACACTGAAGCTTTCTTT
>TRBD1|.|TRBJ1-2|TRBV15
CATSRVEDRGQGGYTF
TGTGCCACCAGCAGAGTTGAAGACAGGGGGCAAGGTGGCTACACCTTC
>TRBD2|.|TRBJ2-1|TRBV29-1
CSVVTSGGLNEQFF
TGCAGCGTTGTGACTAGCGGGGGTCTCAATGAGCAGTTCTTC
>.|.|TRBJ1-2|TRBV5-6
CASSARQVDGYTF
TGTGCCAGCAGCGCCCGACAGGTAGATGGCTACACCTTC
>TRBD2|.|TRBJ2-5|TRBV9
CASSLGTSGGQETQYF
TGTGCCAGCAGTCTGGGGACTAGCGGGGGGCAAGAGACCCAGTACTTC
>.|.|TRBJ2-1|TRBV11-1
CASSPQGPSPYNEQFF
TGTGCCAGCAGTCCCCAGGGCCCAAGCCCATACAATGAGCAGTTCTTC
>TRBD1|.|TRBJ2-7|TRBV4-1
CASSQVLGTASYEQYF
TGCGCCAGCAGCCAAGTCCTTGGGACAGCCTCCTACGAGCAGTACTTC
>.|.|TRBJ2-2|TRBV5-1
CASSPQLEGGELFF
TGCGCCAGCAGCCCCCAACTCGAGGGCGGGGAGCTGTTTTTT
>.|.|TRBJ1-3|TRBV12-3/TRBV12-4
CASSLSPQGVDF
TGTGCCAGCAGTTTATCTCCCCAGGGTGTGGATTTT
>.|.|TRBJ2-3|TRBV9
CASSVAGASTDTQYF
TGTGCCAGCAGCGTAGCAGGGGCGAGCACAGATACGCAGTATTTT
>.|.|TRBJ1-3|TRBV6-5
CASSPSVRGNTIYF
TGTGCCAGCAGTCCGAGTGTAAGAGGAAACACCATATATTTT
>.|few|TRBJ1-1|TRBV10-1
CASSVSRGNTEAFF
TGCGCCAGCAGTGTCTCCAGAGGAAACACTGAAGCTTTCTTT
>.|.|TRBJ2-1|TRBV5-1
CASSLNRISSSYNEQFF
TGCGCCAGCAGCTTGAACAGGATATCGAGCTCCTACAATGAGCAGTTCTTC
>TRBD1|.|TRBJ1-2|TRBV5-4
CASSLVATGGGYTF
TGTGCCAGCAGCTTGGTCGCGACAGGGGGGGGCTACACCTTC
>TRBD2|once|TRBJ2-5|TRBV5-1
CASSLALAGQETQYF
TGCGCCAGCAGCTTGGCCTTAGCGGGGCAAGAGACCCAGTACTTC
>.|once|TRBJ1-6|TRBV4-1
CASSTVYNSPLHF
TGCGCCAGCAGCACAGTCTATAATTCACCCCTCCACTTT
>.|.|TRBJ2-7|TRBV19
CASSMGHGEQYF
TGTGCCAGTAGTATGGGGCACGGCGAGCAGTACTTC
>.|.|TRBJ1-4|TRBV11-2
CASSPEQGGKLFF
TGTGCCAGCAGCCCTGAACAGGGCGGAAAACTGTTTTTT
>TRBD1|.|TRBJ1-5|TRBV5-1
CASSLGDRGQPQHF
TGCGCCAGCAGCTTGGGGGACAGGGGCCAGCCCCAGCATTTT
>.|.|TRBJ1-2|TRBV10-3
CAISLSGVHGYTF
TGTGCCATCTCCCTATCGGGGGTCCATGGCTACACCTTC
>.|.|TRBJ2-3|TRBV5-1
CASSLARGSSTDTQYF
TGCGCCAGCAGCTTGGCCCGGGGGTCTAGCACAGATACGCAGTATTTT
>.|.|TRBJ2-3|TRBV5-6
CASSLGQNSADTQYF
TGTGCCAGCAGCTTGGGACAGAACAGCGCAGATACGCAGTATTTT
>TRBD2|.|TRBJ2-2|TRBV5-5
CASSLRLASNTGELFF
TGTGCCAGCAGCCTCCGACTAGCTTCGAACACCGGGGAGCTGTTTTTT
>.|.|TRBJ1-6|TRBV30
CAWSVLDSPLHF
TGTGCCTGGAGTGTCCTAGATTCACCCCTCCACTTT
>TRBD1|.|TRBJ1-1|TRBV6-5
CASREDRRAFF
TGTGCCAGCAGAGAGGACAGGCGGGCTTTCTTT
>TRBD2|.|TRBJ2-5|TRBV2
CASSVLTGGRETQYF
TGTGCCAGCAGTGTCCTTACGGGGGGGCGGGAGACCCAGTACTTC
>.|.|TRBJ2-7|TRBV10-2
CASSVRDIHEQYF
TGCGCCAGCAGTGTTAGGGACATCCACGAGCAGTACTTC
>TRBD1|once|TRBJ1-2|TRBV6-5
CASSYGGQGIGYTF
TGTGCCAGCAGTTACGGGGGACAGGGGATCGGCTACACCTTC
>.|.|TRBJ1-2|TRBV5-6
CASSLEWGAGYGYTF
TGTGCCAGCAGCTTGGAGTGGGGTGCGGGCTATGGCTACACCTTC
>.|.|TRBJ2-3|TRBV6-5
CATRGGASDTQYF
TGTGCCACCCGAGGGGGGGCCTCAGATACGCAGTATTTT
>TRBD1|.|TRBJ2-2|TRBV19
CASSRRGTGGSSELFF
TGTGCCAGTAGTAGGAGAGGGACAGGGGGCTCGAGTGAGCTGTTTTTT
>.|.|TRBJ2-1|TRBV4-1
CASRSLGASYNEQFF
TGCGCCAGCAGGTCATTGGGGGCCTCCTACAATGAGCAGTTCTTC
>TRBD2|.|TRBJ2-7|TRBV5-1
CASSEAGSSYEQYF
TGCGCCAGCAGTGAAGCGGGGTCATCATACGAGCAGTACTTC
>TRBD1|once|TRBJ1-1|TRBV5-4
CASSLDRGHTEAFF
TGTGCCAGCAGCTTGGACAGGGGGCACACTGAAGCTTTCTTT
>TRBD1|.|TRBJ1-1|TRBV5-1
CASSLGTGVVDTEAFF
TGCGCCAGCAGCCTCGGGACAGGGGTCGTGGACACTGAAGCTTTCTTT